This T cell receptor beta chain stems from a study of T cells after yellow fever vaccination. Overall study: SMART-Seq v4 Ultra Low Input served to prepare low-cell-number fractions. General observations from the study: The presence of abundant clonotypes contaminating from the bulk population was possible in FACS-sorted repertoires.

Points on this clonotype: Its antigen remains unknown. With a much larger clone just one base away, this may be a read error.

CDR3 length: 16 amino acids. V lost 1 base, J lost 5 bases, and 16 bases lay in between. Germline loops: CDR1 LGHNA, CDR2 YNFKEQ. TCRdb independently ran MiXCR on the 5' RACE reads; one entry per CDR3 protein. The table lists 150,000 to 200,000 distinct CDR3 sequences, 6.2% of them singletons. The clonotype originates from a man between 18 and 35 years old who received the YFV17D yellow fever vaccine. This sequence joins TRBV4-2 and TRBJ2-3; D may match TRBD1 or TRBD2 (5 bases each). The sequencing used CD4+ T cells sorted from PBMCs, collected on the day of the first yellow fever vaccination. The CDR3 nucleotides are TGTGCCAGCAGCCAAGGGATGGAGATGGGGGTAGATACGCAGTATTTT. Residues: CASSQGMEMGVDTQYF.